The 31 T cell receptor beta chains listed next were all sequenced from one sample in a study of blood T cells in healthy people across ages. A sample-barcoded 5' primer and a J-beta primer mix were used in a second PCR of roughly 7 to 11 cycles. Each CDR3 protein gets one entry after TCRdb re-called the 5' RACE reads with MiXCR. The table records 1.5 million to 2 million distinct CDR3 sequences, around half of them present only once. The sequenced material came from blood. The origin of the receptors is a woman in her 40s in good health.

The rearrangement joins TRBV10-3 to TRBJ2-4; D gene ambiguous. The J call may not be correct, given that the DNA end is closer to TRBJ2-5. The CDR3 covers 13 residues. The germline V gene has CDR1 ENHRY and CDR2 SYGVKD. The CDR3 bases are TGTGCCATCAGTGCCAGGATAGAAGAGACCCAGTACTTC. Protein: CAISARIEETQYF.

The CDR3 DNA reads TGCAGCGTTGACTCAGGGGGGGGCAATGGCTACACCTTC. It encodes CSVDSGGGNGYTF. The V and J genes are TRBV29-1 and TRBJ1-2, with TRBD1 matching 7 bases. V shed 3 bases and J 6 bases; nucleotides not matched to a gene: 7. CDR1 is SQVTM, CDR2 ANQGSEA, per germline. The CDR3 covers 13 residues.

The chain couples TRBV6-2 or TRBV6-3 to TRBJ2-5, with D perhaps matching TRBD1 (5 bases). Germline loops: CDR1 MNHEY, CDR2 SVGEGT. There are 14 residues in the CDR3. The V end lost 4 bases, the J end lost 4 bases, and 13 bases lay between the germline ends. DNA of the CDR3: TGTGCCAGCAGTTGGTACGGACAACGAGAGACCCAGTACTTC. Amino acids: CASSWYGQRETQYF.

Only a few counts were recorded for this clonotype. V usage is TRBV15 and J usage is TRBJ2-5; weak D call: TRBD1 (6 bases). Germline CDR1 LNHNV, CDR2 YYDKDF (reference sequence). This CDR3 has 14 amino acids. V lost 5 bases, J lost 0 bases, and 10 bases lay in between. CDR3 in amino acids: CATSGWTDQETQYF. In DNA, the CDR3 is TGTGCCACCAGCGGTTGGACAGACCAAGAGACCCAGTACTTC.

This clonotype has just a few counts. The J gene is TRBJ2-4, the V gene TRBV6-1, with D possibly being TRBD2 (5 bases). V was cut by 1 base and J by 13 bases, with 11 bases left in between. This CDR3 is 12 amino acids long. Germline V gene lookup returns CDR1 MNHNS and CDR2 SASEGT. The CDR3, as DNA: TGTGCCAGCAGTGAAGGTCGGGGAAAGCAGTACTTC. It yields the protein CASSEGRGKQYF.

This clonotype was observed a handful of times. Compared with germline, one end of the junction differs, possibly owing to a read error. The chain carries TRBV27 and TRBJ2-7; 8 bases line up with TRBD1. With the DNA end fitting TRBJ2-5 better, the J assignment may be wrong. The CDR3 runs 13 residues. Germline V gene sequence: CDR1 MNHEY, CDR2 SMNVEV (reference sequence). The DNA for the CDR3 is TGTGCCAGCAGTGTATCCGGACAGGGGACCCAGTACTTC. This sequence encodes CASSVSGQGTQYF.

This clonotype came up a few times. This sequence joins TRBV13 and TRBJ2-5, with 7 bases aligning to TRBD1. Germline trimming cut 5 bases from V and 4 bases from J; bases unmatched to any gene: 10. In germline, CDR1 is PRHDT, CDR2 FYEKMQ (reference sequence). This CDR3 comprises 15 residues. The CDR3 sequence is CASSANRGFGETQYF. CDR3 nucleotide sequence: TGTGCCAGCAGCGCAAACAGGGGTTTTGGAGAGACCCAGTACTTC.

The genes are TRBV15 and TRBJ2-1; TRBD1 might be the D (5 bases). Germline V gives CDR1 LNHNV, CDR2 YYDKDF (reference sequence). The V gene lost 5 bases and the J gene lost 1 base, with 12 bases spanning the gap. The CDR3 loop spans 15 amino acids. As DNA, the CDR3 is TGTGCCACCAGCGATGGGCAGGGTTCCTACAATGAGCAGTTCTTC. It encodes CATSDGQGSYNEQFF. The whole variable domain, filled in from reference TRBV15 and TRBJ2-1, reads DAMVIQNPRYQVTQFGKPVTLSCSQTLNHNVMYWYQQKSSQAPKLLFHYYDKDFNNEADTPDNFQSRRPNTSFCFLDIRSPGLGDTAMYLCATSDGQGSYNEQFFGPGTRLTVL.

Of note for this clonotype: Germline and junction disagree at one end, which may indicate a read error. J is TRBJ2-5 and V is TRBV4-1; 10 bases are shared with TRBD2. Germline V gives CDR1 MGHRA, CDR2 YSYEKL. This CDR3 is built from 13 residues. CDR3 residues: CTSSQGLAETQNF. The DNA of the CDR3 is TGCACCAGCAGCCAAGGACTAGCGGAGACCCAGAACTTC.

The CDR3 region is CATSEPTGSNEQFF. DNA of the CDR3: TGTGCCACCAGTGAACCGACAGGATCAAATGAGCAGTTCTTC. V gene TRBV24-1 combines with J gene TRBJ2-1, with a tentative D call TRBD1 (6 bases). The CDR3 spans 14 residues. V lost 4 bases, J lost 7 bases, and 13 bases lay in between. Germline loops: CDR1 KGHDR, CDR2 SFDVKD.

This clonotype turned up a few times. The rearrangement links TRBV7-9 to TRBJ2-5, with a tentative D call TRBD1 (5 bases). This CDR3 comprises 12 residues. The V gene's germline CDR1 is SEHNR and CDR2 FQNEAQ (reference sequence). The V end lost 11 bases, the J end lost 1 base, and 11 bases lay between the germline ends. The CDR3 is CAGVGPQETQYF. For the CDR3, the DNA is TGTGCCGGGGTGGGGCCCCAAGAGACCCAGTACTTC. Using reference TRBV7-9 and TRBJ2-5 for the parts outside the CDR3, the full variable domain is DTGVSQNPRHKITKRGQNVTFRCDPISEHNRLYWYRQTLGQGPEFLTYFQNEAQLEKSRLLSDRFSAERPKGSFSTLEIQRTEQGDSAMYLCAGVGPQETQYFGPGTRLLVL.

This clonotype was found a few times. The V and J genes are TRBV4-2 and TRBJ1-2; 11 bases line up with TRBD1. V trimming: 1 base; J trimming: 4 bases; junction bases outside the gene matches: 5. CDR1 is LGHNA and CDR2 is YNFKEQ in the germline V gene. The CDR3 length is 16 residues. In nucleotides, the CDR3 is TGTGCCAGCAGCCAAGGAAGTGGGACAGGGGGCTATGGCTACACCTTC. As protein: CASSQGSGTGGYGYTF.

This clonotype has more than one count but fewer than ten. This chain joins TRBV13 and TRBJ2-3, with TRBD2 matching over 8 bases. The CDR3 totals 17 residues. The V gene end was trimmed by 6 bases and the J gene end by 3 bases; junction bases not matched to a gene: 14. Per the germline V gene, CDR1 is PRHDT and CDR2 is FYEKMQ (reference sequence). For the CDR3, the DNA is TGTGCCAGCAGTTCGATACTTTTAGCGGGGACTACAGATACGCAGTATTTT. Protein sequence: CASSSILLAGTTDTQYF. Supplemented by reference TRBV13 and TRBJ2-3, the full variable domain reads AAGVIQSPRHLIKEKRETATLKCYPIPRHDTVYWYQQGPGQDPQFLISFYEKMQSDKGSIPDRFSAQQFSDYHSELNMSSLELGDSALYFCASSSILLAGTTDTQYFGPGTRLTVL.

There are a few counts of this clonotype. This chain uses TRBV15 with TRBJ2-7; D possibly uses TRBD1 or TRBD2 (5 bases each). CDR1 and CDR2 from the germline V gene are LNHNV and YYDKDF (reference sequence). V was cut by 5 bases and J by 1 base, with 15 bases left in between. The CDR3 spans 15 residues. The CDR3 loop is CATSVRDGGSYEQYF. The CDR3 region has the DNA TGTGCCACCAGCGTCCGGGACGGAGGATCCTACGAGCAGTACTTC.

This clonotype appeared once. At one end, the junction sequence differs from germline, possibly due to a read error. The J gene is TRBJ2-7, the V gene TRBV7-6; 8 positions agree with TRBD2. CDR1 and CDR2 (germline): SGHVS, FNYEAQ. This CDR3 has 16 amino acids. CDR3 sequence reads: CASSIASAGGHNEQYF. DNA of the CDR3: TGTGCCAGCAGCATAGCTAGCGCGGGGGGTCACAATGAGCAGTACTTC.

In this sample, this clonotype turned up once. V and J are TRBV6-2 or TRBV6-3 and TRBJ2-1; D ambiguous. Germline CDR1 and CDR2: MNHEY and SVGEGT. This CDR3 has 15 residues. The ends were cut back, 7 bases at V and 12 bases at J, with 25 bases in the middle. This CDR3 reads CASNSPSEVPHGQFF. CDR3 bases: TGTGCCAGCAACTCACCTTCCGAGGTCCCCCATGGGCAGTTCTTC.

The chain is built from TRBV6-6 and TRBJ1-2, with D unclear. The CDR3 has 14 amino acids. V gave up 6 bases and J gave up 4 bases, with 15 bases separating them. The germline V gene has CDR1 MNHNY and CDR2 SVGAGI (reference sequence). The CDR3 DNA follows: TGTGCCAGCAGCCCAGAGACACGTGTCTATGGCTACACCTTC. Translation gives CASSPETRVYGYTF.

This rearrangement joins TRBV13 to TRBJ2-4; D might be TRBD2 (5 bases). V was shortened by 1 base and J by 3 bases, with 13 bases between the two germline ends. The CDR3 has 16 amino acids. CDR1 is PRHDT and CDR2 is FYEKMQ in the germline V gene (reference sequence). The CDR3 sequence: CASSLEMGSLKNIQYF. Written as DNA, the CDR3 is TGTGCCAGCAGCTTAGAAATGGGGAGTCTCAAAAACATTCAGTACTTC.

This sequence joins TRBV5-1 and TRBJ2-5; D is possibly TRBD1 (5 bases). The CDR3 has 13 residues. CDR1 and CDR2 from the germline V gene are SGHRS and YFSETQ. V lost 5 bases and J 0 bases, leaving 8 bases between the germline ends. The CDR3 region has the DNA TGCGCCAGCAGGCCGGACAACCAAGAGACCCAGTACTTC. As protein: CASRPDNQETQYF.

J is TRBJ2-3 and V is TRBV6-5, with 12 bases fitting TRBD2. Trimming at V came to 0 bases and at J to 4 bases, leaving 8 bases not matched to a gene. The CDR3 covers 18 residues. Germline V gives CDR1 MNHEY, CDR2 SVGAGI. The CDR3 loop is CASSYSGWTSGDSDTQYF. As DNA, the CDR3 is TGTGCCAGCAGTTACTCGGGTTGGACTAGCGGGGACTCAGATACGCAGTATTTT.

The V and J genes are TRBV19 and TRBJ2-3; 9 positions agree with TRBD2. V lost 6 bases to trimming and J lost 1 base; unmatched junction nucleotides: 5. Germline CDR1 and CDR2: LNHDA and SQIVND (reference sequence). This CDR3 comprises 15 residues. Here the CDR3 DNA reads TGTGCCAGTAGCGAGACTAGCGGACGCACAGATACGCAGTATTTT. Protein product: CASSETSGRTDTQYF.

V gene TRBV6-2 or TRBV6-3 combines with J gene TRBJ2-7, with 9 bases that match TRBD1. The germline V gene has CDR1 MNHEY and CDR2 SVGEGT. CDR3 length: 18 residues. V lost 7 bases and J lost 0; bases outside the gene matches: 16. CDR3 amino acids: CASNRPSGQGSYSYEQYF. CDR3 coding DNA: TGTGCCAGCAACCGACCCTCGGGACAGGGCTCCTACTCCTACGAGCAGTACTTC.

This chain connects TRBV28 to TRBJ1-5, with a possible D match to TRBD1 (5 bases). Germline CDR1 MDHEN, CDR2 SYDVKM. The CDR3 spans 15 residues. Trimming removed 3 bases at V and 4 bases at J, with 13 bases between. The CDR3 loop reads CASSFRDGSNQPQHF. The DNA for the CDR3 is TGTGCCAGCAGTTTTCGGGACGGCTCGAATCAGCCCCAGCATTTT.

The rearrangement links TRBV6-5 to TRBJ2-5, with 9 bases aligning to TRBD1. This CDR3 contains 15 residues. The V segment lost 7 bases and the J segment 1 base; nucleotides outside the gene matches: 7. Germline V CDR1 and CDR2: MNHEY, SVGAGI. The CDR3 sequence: CASTVDRGPQETQYF. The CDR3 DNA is TGTGCCAGCACAGTGGACAGGGGCCCCCAAGAGACCCAGTACTTC.

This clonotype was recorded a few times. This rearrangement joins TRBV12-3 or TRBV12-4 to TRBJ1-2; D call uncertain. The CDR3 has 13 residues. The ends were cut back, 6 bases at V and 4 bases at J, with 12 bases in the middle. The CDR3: CASRPDGFYGYTF. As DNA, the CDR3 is TGTGCCAGCAGACCTGACGGATTCTATGGCTACACCTTC.

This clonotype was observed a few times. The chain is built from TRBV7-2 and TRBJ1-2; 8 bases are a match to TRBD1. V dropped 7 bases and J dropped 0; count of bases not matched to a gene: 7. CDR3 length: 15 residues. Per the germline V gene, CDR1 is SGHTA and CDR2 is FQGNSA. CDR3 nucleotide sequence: TGTGCCAGCACCCTCGACAGGGGAGCTAACTATGGCTACACCTTC. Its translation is CASTLDRGANYGYTF.

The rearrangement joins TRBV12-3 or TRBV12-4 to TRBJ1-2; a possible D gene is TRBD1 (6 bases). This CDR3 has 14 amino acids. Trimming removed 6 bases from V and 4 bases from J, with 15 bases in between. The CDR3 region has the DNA TGTGCCAGCAGCCCACGGACAGATGTCTATGGCTACACCTTC. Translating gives CASSPRTDVYGYTF.

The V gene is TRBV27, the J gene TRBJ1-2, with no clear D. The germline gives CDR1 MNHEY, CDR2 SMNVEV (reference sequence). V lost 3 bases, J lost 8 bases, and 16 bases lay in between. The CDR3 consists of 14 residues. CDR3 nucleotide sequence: TGTGCCAGCAGTTTGGGTTCGGGTTTTGAGGGCTACACCTTC. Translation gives CASSLGSGFEGYTF.

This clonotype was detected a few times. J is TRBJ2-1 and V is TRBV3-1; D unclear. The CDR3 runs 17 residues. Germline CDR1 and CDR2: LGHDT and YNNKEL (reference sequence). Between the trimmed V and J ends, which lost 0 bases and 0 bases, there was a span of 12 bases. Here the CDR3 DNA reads TGTGCCAGCAGCCAAGAAAGGCCCTCTAGCTCCTACAATGAGCAGTTCTTC. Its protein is CASSQERPSSSYNEQFF.

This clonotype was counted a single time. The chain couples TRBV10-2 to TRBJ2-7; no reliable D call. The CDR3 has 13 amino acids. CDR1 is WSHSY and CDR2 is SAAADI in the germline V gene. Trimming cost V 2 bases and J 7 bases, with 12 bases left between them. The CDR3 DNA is TGCGCCAGCAGTGAGGTCCCAGGTGAGGAGCAGTACTTC. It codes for CASSEVPGEEQYF.

The CDR3 spells CASSYSSGRTYEQYF. The CDR3 DNA reads TGTGCCAGCAGTTACTCCTCCGGACGGACCTACGAGCAGTACTTC. The chain uses TRBV6-2 or TRBV6-3 and TRBJ2-7; no clear D. This CDR3 region has 15 residues. The V and J ends lost 0 bases and 2 bases respectively, with 11 bases between them. The germline V gene has CDR1 MNHEY and CDR2 SVGEGT.